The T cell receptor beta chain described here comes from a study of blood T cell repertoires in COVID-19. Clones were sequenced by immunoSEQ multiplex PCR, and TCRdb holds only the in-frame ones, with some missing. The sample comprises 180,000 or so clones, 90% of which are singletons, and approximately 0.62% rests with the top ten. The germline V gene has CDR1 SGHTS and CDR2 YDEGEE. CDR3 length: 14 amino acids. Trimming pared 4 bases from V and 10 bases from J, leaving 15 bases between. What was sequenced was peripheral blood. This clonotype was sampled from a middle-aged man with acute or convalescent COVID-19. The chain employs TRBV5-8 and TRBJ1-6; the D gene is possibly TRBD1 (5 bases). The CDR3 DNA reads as TGTGCCAGCAGCCCCCCTACAGGCGGATCACCCCTCCACTTT. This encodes CASSPPTGGSPLHF.